This paragraph covers one T cell receptor beta chain sequence. Its antigen is undetermined. Additional DNA sequences in this sample encode the identical CDR3. The data are from a study of graft-versus-host responses after intestinal transplantation. Whole-study results and caveats: Association was observed between peak circulating GvH clone levels and early post-transplant HvG declines.

This CDR3 comprises 14 residues. V gave up 6 bases and J gave up 4 bases; unmatched junction bases: 5. CDR1 and CDR2 (germline): MNHEY, SVGAGI. The assay was immunoSEQ multiplex PCR, and TCRdb's table has in-frame clones only and misses some. The sample lists roughly 90,000 clones; 80% to 95% were seen once. The chain joins TRBV6-5 to TRBJ1-5; 8 bases are a match to TRBD1. This sample comprised unstimulated CD8+ T cells sorted from spleen or lymph node cells, obtained before intestinal transplant. The TCR originated in a human donor who received an intestinal transplant. The CDR3 bases are TGTGCCAGCAGCTCTGGACAGGGAAATCAGCCCCAGCATTTT. Translating it yields CASSSGQGNQPQHF.